This T cell receptor beta chain comes out of a study of blood T cells in healthy people across ages. About the study: There was about one barcoded beta molecule captured by template switching per two T cells.

It was with a sample-barcoded 5' primer and a J-beta primer mix that a second PCR of about 7 to 12 cycles was run. Paired-end reads containing CDR3 totaled no fewer than 2.5 million for each sample. TCRdb passed the 5' RACE reads through MiXCR, listing each CDR3 protein once. The data contain about a million distinct CDR3 sequences, roughly 51% of them singletons. By share, this clonotype counts as large. The antigen remains unidentified. General study points: Aged donors had fewer naive CD4+ cells and lower diversity than long-lived donors.

This CDR3 region has 16 residues. With 3 bases removed from V and 3 bases from J, the gap between germline ends came to 18 bases. Germline V gives CDR1 DFQATT, CDR2 SNEGSKA (reference sequence). The V call is TRBV20-1, the J call TRBJ2-1; possible D gene TRBD2, 6 bases. The sample taken for sequencing was blood. The source is a woman aged 60-70 years in good health. For the CDR3, the DNA is TGCAGTGCTAGTGGAAGGGTGGGAGGACTCTACAATGAGCAGTTCTTC. Amino acids: CSASGRVGGLYNEQFF.